This T cell receptor (beta chain) was documented in a study of blood T cell repertoires in COVID-19. Study-wide context: Whether acute or convalescent, the COVID-19 samples came from the United States, Italy and Spain.

Original processing methods: The authors estimated nucleated cell counts from reference gene primer amplification. Measured with immunoSEQ multiplex PCR; TCRdb has only the in-frame clones, and not every one. D and trimming were read from the DNA, whereas the V and J calls and clone size are those reported in that table. Of around 120,000 clones detected, around 76% appear once; the ten largest clones hold over 2%. This CDR3 has 12 residues. V was pared by 4 bases and J by 8 bases, with 4 bases of the junction left unmatched. Germline CDR1 ENHRY, CDR2 SYGVKD. Material for sequencing was peripheral blood. The TCR was taken from a man in his 70s with acute or convalescent COVID-19. The chain carries TRBV10-3 and TRBJ1-2, with TRBD1 matching 7 bases. The CDR3 DNA reads TGTGCCATCAGTGCGGGACAGTGGGGCTACACCTTC. Its protein product is CAISAGQWGYTF.